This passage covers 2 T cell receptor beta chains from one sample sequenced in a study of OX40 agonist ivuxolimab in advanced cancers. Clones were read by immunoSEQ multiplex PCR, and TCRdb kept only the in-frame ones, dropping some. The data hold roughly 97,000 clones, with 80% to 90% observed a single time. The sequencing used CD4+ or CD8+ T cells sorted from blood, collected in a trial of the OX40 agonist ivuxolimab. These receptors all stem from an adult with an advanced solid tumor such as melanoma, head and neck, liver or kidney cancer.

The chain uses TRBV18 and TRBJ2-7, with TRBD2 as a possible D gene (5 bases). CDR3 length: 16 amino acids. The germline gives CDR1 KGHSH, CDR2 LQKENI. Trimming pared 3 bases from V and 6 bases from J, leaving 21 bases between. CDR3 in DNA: TGTGCCAGCTCACCGCCGACCGCGAAAATGGCGGGCGAGCAGTACTTC. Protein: CASSPPTAKMAGEQYF.

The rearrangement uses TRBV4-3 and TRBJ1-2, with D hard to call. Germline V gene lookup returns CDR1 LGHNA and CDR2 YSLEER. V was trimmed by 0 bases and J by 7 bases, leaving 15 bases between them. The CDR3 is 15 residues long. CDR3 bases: TGCGCCAGCAGCCAAGATTACCCCCCCCCGAGTGGCTACACCTTC. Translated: CASSQDYPPPSGYTF.